The 25 T cell receptor beta chains presented below share a single source sample, sequenced in a study of cytomegalovirus exposure and HLA in healthy donors. Use of 60 Vbeta and 13 Jbeta primers characterized the PCR. Sequencing used immunoSEQ multiplex PCR; TCRdb keeps in-frame clones, though not all of them. The table records some 200,000 clones, just under 85% of them present only once. Sequencing used PBMCs. These receptor sequences come from a woman aged 35 to 49 in good health and CMV-seronegative.

The chain employs TRBV30 and TRBJ2-4; TRBD2 matches at 8 bases. The junction had 11 bases not matched to a gene; V was cut back by 1 base and J by 12 bases. The germline V gene encodes CDR1 GTSNPN and CDR2 SVGIG (reference sequence). The CDR3 is made up of 14 amino acids. For the CDR3, the DNA is TGTGCCTGGAGTGGGGGACTAGGGGTTGTCACTCAGTACTTC. Protein sequence: CAWSGGLGVVTQYF.

The genes are TRBV29-1 and TRBJ1-1; D unclear. Germline V gives CDR1 SQVTM, CDR2 ANQGSEA. Trimming cost V 4 bases and J 2 bases, with 11 bases left between them. The CDR3 length is 13 residues. This CDR3 reads CSVVEATNTEAFF. CDR3 nucleotides: TGCAGCGTTGTAGAGGCGACTAACACTGAAGCTTTCTTT.

The rearrangement uses TRBV5-1 and TRBJ2-7; 10 nucleotides line up with TRBD1. CDR3 length equals 15 residues. Trimming removed 3 bases from V and 6 bases from J; junction bases left unmatched: 9. Germline loops: CDR1 SGHRS, CDR2 YFSETQ. The CDR3 is CASSSLTGGGGEQYF. The CDR3 nucleotides read TGCGCCAGCAGCTCCCTGACAGGGGGCGGAGGCGAGCAGTACTTC.

Here the CDR3 DNA reads TGTGCCACCTTGGGGGCGCCTGGCTACACCTTC. Translating gives CATLGAPGYTF. V is TRBV6-5 and J is TRBJ1-2, with D possibly being TRBD1 (6 bases). This CDR3 has 11 residues. Deletions cut 10 bases from V and 7 bases from J, with 13 bases between. Germline loops: CDR1 MNHEY, CDR2 SVGAGI.

The rearrangement uses TRBV4-2 and TRBJ2-7; 7 bases line up with TRBD1. Trimming took 1 base from V and 6 from J; bases not matched to a gene: 3. The germline gives CDR1 LGHNA, CDR2 YNFKEQ. This CDR3 contains 13 residues. The CDR3 reads CASSQVEGAEQYF. The CDR3 region has the DNA TGTGCCAGCAGCCAAGTAGAGGGGGCCGAGCAGTACTTC.

The V call is TRBV27, the J call TRBJ1-1, with 8 bases matching TRBD1. This CDR3 is built from 12 residues. In germline, CDR1 is MNHEY, CDR2 SMNVEV (reference sequence). Trimming cost V 6 bases and J 11 bases; bases outside gene matches: 8. The CDR3 loop is CASRRETGDAFF. The CDR3 DNA is TGTGCCAGCAGACGGGAGACAGGGGACGCTTTCTTT.

The table lists this clone with a count of one. V gene TRBV11-1 combines with J gene TRBJ2-5; perhaps TRBD2 as D (6 bases). The CDR3 covers 13 residues. Germline V lookup: CDR1 SGHAT, CDR2 FQDESV (reference sequence). V shed 5 bases and J shed 7 bases, with 14 bases lying between them. The CDR3 loop is CASSVDRERTQYF. The DNA of the CDR3 is TGTGCCAGCAGCGTTGACCGGGAGAGGACCCAGTACTTC.

The chain is built from TRBV19 and TRBJ1-5; 7 bases agree with TRBD1. J was trimmed by 4 bases and V by 5 bases; bases with no gene match: 11. This CDR3 spans 16 amino acids. Per germline, CDR1 LNHDA and CDR2 SQIVND (reference sequence). The CDR3 DNA reads TGTGCCAGTAGTCTGTCCAGACAGGGCAGAAATCAGCCCCAGCATTTT. Its protein is CASSLSRQGRNQPQHF.

The chain employs TRBV5-1 and TRBJ1-4; TRBD1 aligns across 7 bases. Germline CDR1 reads SGHRS; CDR2 reads YFSETQ. CDR3 length equals 16 residues. Unmatched junction bases numbered 3, after V lost 0 bases and J lost 1 base. The CDR3 DNA follows: TGCGCCAGCAGCTTGGCAGGGGGGATAACTAATGAAAAACTGTTTTTT. Amino acid sequence: CASSLAGGITNEKLFF.

J is TRBJ1-3 and V is TRBV10-2; no clear D gene. V lost 3 bases, J lost 0 bases, and 18 bases lay in between. This CDR3 is built from 18 residues. The germline V gene has CDR1 WSHSY and CDR2 SAAADI. CDR3: CASSDAGVQFHSGNTIYF. For the CDR3, the DNA is TGCGCCAGCAGTGATGCGGGTGTGCAGTTCCACTCTGGAAACACCATATATTTT.

The chain recombines TRBV7-8 with TRBJ2-3; D gene ambiguous. The CDR3 loop spans 12 amino acids. V was trimmed by 5 bases and J by 2 bases, leaving 5 bases between them. Germline loops: CDR1 SGHVS, CDR2 FQNEAQ. The CDR3 loop is CASSTNTDTQYF. The CDR3 DNA sequence: TGTGCCAGCAGCACTAACACAGATACGCAGTATTTT.

V gene TRBV7-3 combines with J gene TRBJ2-2; 10 positions agree with TRBD2. The CDR3 spans 17 residues. The V gene's germline CDR1 is SGHTA and CDR2 FQGTGA. The V gene end was trimmed by 5 bases and the J gene end by 5 bases; junction bases not matched to a gene: 11. CDR3 loop: CASSPRGSGGGTGELFF. The CDR3 DNA follows: TGTGCCAGCAGCCCTCGGGGAAGCGGGGGGGGAACCGGGGAGCTGTTTTTT.

This clone turned up a few times. The chain uses TRBV7-8 and TRBJ2-7, with TRBD1 as a possible D gene (5 bases). The CDR3 is made up of 12 amino acids. The germline V gene encodes CDR1 SGHVS and CDR2 FQNEAQ. Trimming pared 4 bases from V and 5 bases from J, leaving 9 bases between. In DNA form, the CDR3 reads TGTGCCAGCAGCTCCAGGGTCGACGAGCAGTACTTC. This codes for CASSSRVDEQYF. Full variable domain (remainder filled in from reference TRBV7-8 and TRBJ2-7): GAGVSQSPRYKVAKRGQDVALRCDPISGHVSLFWYQQALGQGPEFLTYFQNEAQLDKSGLPSDRFFAERPEGSVSTLKIQRTQQEDSAVYLCASSSRVDEQYFGPGTRLTVT.

The CDR3 reads CASSLWGGDTQYF. The CDR3 DNA follows: TGTGCCAGCAGCTTATGGGGGGGCGACACGCAGTATTTT. This chain links TRBV7-2 with TRBJ2-3; D is possibly TRBD2 (7 bases). The CDR3 extends over 13 amino acids. The germline V gene encodes CDR1 SGHTA and CDR2 FQGNSA. V gave up 2 bases and J gave up 9 bases, with 12 bases separating them. Full variable domain (missing parts from reference TRBV7-2 and TRBJ2-3): GAGVSQSPSNKVTEKGKDVELRCDPISGHTALYWYRQSLGQGLEFLIYFQGNSAPDKSGLPSDRFSAERTGGSVSTLTIQRTQQEDSAVYLCASSLWGGDTQYFGPGTRLTVL.

This chain uses TRBV30 with TRBJ1-2; TRBD1 matches 7 bases. Germline V gene lookup returns CDR1 GTSNPN and CDR2 SVGIG (reference sequence). The CDR3 loop spans 13 amino acids. Trimming cost V 0 bases and J 4 bases; bases outside gene matches: 2. CDR3 sequence reads: CAWSVGTAYGYTF. Here the CDR3 DNA reads TGTGCCTGGAGTGTTGGGACAGCCTATGGCTACACCTTC. Drawing the rest from reference TRBV30 and TRBJ1-2, the complete variable domain is SQTIHQWPATLVQPVGSPLSLECTVEGTSNPNLYWYRQAAGRGLQLLFYSVGIGQISSEVPQNLSASRPQDRQFILSSKKLLLSDSGFYLCAWSVGTAYGYTFGSGTRLTVV.

This sequence joins TRBV2 and TRBJ1-4, with TRBD1 matching over 7 bases. Trimming removed 8 bases from V and 4 bases from J; junction bases left unmatched: 10. This CDR3 is 15 amino acids long. Germline lookup yields CDR1 SNHLY and CDR2 FYNNEI. CDR3 sequence: CASDWGPGGNEKLFF. CDR3 DNA: TGTGCCAGCGACTGGGGGCCAGGGGGTAATGAAAAACTGTTTTTT. Full variable domain (outside the CDR3, taken from reference TRBV2 and TRBJ1-4): EPEVTQTPSHQVTQMGQEVILRCVPISNHLYFYWYRQILGQKVEFLVSFYNNEISEKSEIFDDQFSVERPDGSNFTLKIRSTKLEDSAMYFCASDWGPGGNEKLFFGSGTQLSVL.

The chain recombines TRBV19 with TRBJ2-5; 8 nucleotides align to TRBD1. This CDR3 region has 14 residues. The trim removed 4 bases at V and 5 bases at J, leaving 6 bases unmatched. The germline CDR1 and CDR2 sequences are LNHDA and SQIVND (reference sequence). CDR3 nucleotides: TGTGCCAGTAGTACCGGACAGGGCGTGGAGACCCAGTACTTC. Protein sequence: CASSTGQGVETQYF. Full variable domain (remainder filled in from reference TRBV19 and TRBJ2-5): DGGITQSPKYLFRKEGQNVTLSCEQNLNHDAMYWYRQDPGQGLRLIYYSQIVNDFQKGDIAEGYSVSREKKESFPLTVTSAQKNPTAFYLCASSTGQGVETQYFGPGTRLLVL.

V usage is TRBV25-1 and J usage is TRBJ1-6, with a possible D match to TRBD1 (6 bases). Trimming shortened V by 3 bases and J by 8 bases, and 17 bases separated the two germline ends. The CDR3 runs to 16 residues. Per the germline V gene, CDR1 is MGHDK and CDR2 is SYGVNS. The DNA for the CDR3 is TGTGCCAGCAGTGACACCGGGGGGGGCAAGGATTCACCCCTCCACTTT. Translating it yields CASSDTGGGKDSPLHF.

This chain links TRBV12-5 with TRBJ1-2; no clear D gene. The CDR3 is 12 residues long. The germline V and J ends were trimmed by 5 bases and 6 bases, with 10 bases remaining between them. Germline CDR1 and CDR2: LGHNT and FRNRAP. The CDR3 loop reads CASGTREDGYTF. CDR3 nucleotides: TGTGCTAGTGGTACCCGGGAAGATGGCTACACCTTC.

This clone appeared a single time. The chain has TRBV23-1 and TRBJ1-2, with D unclear. TRBV23-1 is annotated as an ORF whose role is uncertain. The ends were cut back, 0 bases at V and 4 bases at J, with 9 bases in the middle. The CDR3 loop spans 14 amino acids. CDR3 sequence: CASSQSGRTYGYTF. CDR3 bases: TGCGCCAGCAGTCAATCGGGCCGAACCTATGGCTACACCTTC.

The rearrangement joins TRBV18 to TRBJ1-2, with 7 bases matching TRBD1. The germline V gene has CDR1 KGHSH and CDR2 LQKENI. The CDR3 is made up of 14 amino acids. The junction had 12 bases not matched to a gene; V was cut back by 8 bases and J by 6 bases. CDR3 protein: CASHPTGVSDGYTF. The CDR3, as DNA: TGTGCCAGCCACCCCACAGGGGTTTCGGATGGCTACACCTTC.

In its sample, this clone was seen a few times. The chain is built from TRBV6-1 and TRBJ2-2; 9 bases map to TRBD1. Per germline, CDR1 MNHNS and CDR2 SASEGT. The CDR3 extends over 14 amino acids. V shed 7 bases, J shed 6 bases, and the junction held 6 bases outside the gene matches. CDR3 loop: CASNKQGAAGELFF. The CDR3 DNA reads TGTGCCAGCAACAAACAGGGGGCGGCCGGGGAGCTGTTTTTT.

This rearrangement joins TRBV5-1 to TRBJ1-4; TRBD1 matches at 8 bases. Germline CDR1 and CDR2: SGHRS and YFSETQ. Trimming took 4 bases from V and 12 from J; bases not matched to a gene: 8. The CDR3 runs to 13 residues. The CDR3 DNA sequence: TGCGCCAGCAGCCCGACAGGGGCACAACAACTGTTTTTT. Translated: CASSPTGAQQLFF. Full variable domain (rest looked up from reference TRBV5-1 and TRBJ1-4): KAGVTQTPRYLIKTRGQQVTLSCSPISGHRSVSWYQQTPGQGLQFLFEYFSETQRNKGNFPGRFSGRQFSNSRSEMNVSTLELGDSALYLCASSPTGAQQLFFGSGTQLSVL.

The gene calls are TRBV10-3 and TRBJ2-2, with TRBD1 as a possible D gene (5 bases). CDR1 and CDR2 from the germline V gene are ENHRY and SYGVKD. The V gene lost 3 bases and the J gene lost 1 base, with 9 bases spanning the gap. The CDR3 contains 15 residues. In DNA form, the CDR3 reads TGTGCCATCAGTGAACACGACAGGAACACCGGGGAGCTGTTTTTT. Residues: CAISEHDRNTGELFF.

This clone appeared once. The gene calls are TRBV27 and TRBJ2-1; 9 nucleotides agree with TRBD1. This CDR3 spans 14 amino acids. Germline values: CDR1 MNHEY, CDR2 SMNVEV (reference sequence). V lost 3 bases and J lost 9; bases outside the gene matches: 6. In DNA form, the CDR3 reads TGTGCCAGCAGTTTGGGACAGGGATTAAGTGAGCAGTTCTTC. Its translation is CASSLGQGLSEQFF.